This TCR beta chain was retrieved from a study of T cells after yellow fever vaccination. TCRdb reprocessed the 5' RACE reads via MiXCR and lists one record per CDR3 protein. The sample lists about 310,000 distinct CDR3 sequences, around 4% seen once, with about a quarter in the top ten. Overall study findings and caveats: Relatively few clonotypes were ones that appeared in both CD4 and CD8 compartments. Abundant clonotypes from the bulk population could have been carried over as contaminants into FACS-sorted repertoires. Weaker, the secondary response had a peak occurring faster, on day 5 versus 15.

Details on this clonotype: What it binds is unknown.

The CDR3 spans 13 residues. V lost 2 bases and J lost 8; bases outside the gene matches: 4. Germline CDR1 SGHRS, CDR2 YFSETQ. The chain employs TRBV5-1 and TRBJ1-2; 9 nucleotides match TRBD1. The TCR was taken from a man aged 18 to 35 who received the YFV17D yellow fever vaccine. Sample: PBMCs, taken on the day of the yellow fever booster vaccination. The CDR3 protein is CASSLGTGPGYTF. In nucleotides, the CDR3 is TGCGCCAGCAGCTTAGGGACAGGGCCGGGCTACACCTTC.